The 16 T cell receptor beta chains below were found in one sample sequenced in a study of T cells in women clearing cervical HPV infection (dated by TCRdb to the late 2010s). Library method: the immunoSEQ multiplex PCR assay. TCRdb took over this immuneACCESS table, retaining in-frame rearrangements with V and J assigned. Such tables are incomplete; in checked studies, under half of the missing clones stem from an unresolved V gene, and the remainder is unexplained. The table held for this sample gives 20,000 to 25,000 clones. 2% to 3% of the sample is held by the ten biggest clonotypes. Sample: blood buffy coat. The receptors derive from a woman between 18 and 75 years old with a cervical HPV16 infection that either progressed to CIN3+ or cleared (not recorded which).

In regard to this clone: At one of its ends the junction is not consistent with the germline gene, which may arise from a read error. The read ends 3 residues before the CDR3 terminus; that terminus is restored from the germline J gene. This chain links TRBV4-2 with TRBJ2-7; perhaps TRBD1 as D (6 bases). The CDR3 is 14 residues long. Germline-derived CDR1 and CDR2 are LGHNA and YNFKEQ. The CDR3 sequence is CASSQGEGDYEQYF. CDR3 DNA (partial): TGCGCCAGCAGCCAAGGAGAGGGGGACTACGAG.

On this clone itself: The read falls 3 residues short of the CDR3 end, and the missing part is taken from the germline J gene. V usage is TRBV19 and J usage is TRBJ1-6; no reliable D call. This CDR3 has 16 amino acids. The V end was cut by 5 bases, the J end by 0 bases, with 11 bases between. Germline lookup yields CDR1 LNHDA and CDR2 SQIVND (reference sequence). This chain's CDR3 is CASSPTGSSYNSPLHF. CDR3 DNA, as far as it was read: TGTGCCAGTAGTCCGACGGGGAGCTCCTATAATTCACCC.

Note on this clone: The CDR3 extends 3 residues past the end of the read, so its final part is completed from the germline J gene. The rearrangement links TRBV7-9 to TRBJ1-1; D possibly corresponds to TRBD1 (6 bases). The CDR3 sequence is 14 residues long. In germline, CDR1 is SEHNR, CDR2 FQNEAQ (reference sequence). CDR3 DNA, as far as it was read: TGTGCCAGCAGCAAAGCGGGGGCCTTCGAAAAA. It encodes CASSKAGAFEK. The full CDR3 is CASSKAGAFEKAFF.

This clone counts as medium-sized by frequency. From the germline J gene comes the end of the CDR3, since the read stops 3 residues before it. The rearrangement links TRBV19 to TRBJ2-5, with 7 bases lining up with TRBD2. V dropped 7 bases and J dropped 5; count of bases not matched to a gene: 10. CDR3 length: 14 amino acids. Germline loops: CDR1 LNHDA, CDR2 SQIVND (reference sequence). The CDR3 spells CASKAGVLGETQYF. The sequenced CDR3 bases are TGTGCCAGTAAGGCGGGAGTTTTGGGCGAGACC.

Concerning this clone itself: The read terminates 3 residues before the CDR3 end, so the remaining end is supplied by the germline J gene. The chain is built from TRBV20-1 and TRBJ2-7; D gene ambiguous. There are 11 residues in the CDR3. Germline values: CDR1 DFQATT, CDR2 SNEGSKA (reference sequence). V was clipped by 3 bases and J by 0 bases, with 3 bases between them. The DNA read from the CDR3 is TGCAGTGCTAGTATCTCCTACGAG. Its protein is CSASISYE. The whole CDR3 sequence is CSASISYEQYF.

Of note for this clone: The CDR3 end lies 3 residues beyond the end of the read and is filled in from the germline J gene. The V gene is TRBV5-4, the J gene TRBJ1-6; 10 positions agree with TRBD1. This CDR3 has 15 amino acids. Germline values: CDR1 SGHNT, CDR2 YYREEE (reference sequence). J gave up 9 bases and V 4 bases, and 7 bases lay outside the gene matches. The CDR3 protein is CASSDGTGAVSPLHF. The part of the CDR3 DNA that was read is TGTGCCAGCAGCGATGGGACAGGGGCGGTTTCACCC.

With respect to this clone: The CDR3 end falls 3 residues outside the read, so it is completed with the germline J gene. The rearrangement uses TRBV5-4 and TRBJ2-5; D not certain. The germline V and J ends were trimmed by 4 bases and 4 bases, with 8 bases remaining between them. The CDR3 contains 12 residues. CDR1 is SGHNT and CDR2 is YYREEE in the germline V gene (reference sequence). CDR3 DNA (partial): TGTGCCAGCAGCCGGGTCGGAGAGACC. Encoded protein: CASSRVGET. The whole CDR3 region reads CASSRVGETQYF.

A word on this clone: The CDR3 end falls 3 residues outside the read, so it is completed with the germline J gene. The J gene is TRBJ2-4, the V gene TRBV18; 7 positions agree with TRBD1. This CDR3 contains 13 residues. In germline, CDR1 is KGHSH, CDR2 LQKENI. The CDR3 sequence: CASSPRQGEVQYF. CDR3 DNA (partial): TGTGCCAGCTCACCACGACAGGGAGAAGTT.

This clone registers medium-sized by frequency. The CDR3 end lies 3 residues beyond the end of the read and is filled in from the germline J gene. The chain has TRBV7-3 and TRBJ2-3; 10 bases agree with TRBD2. The junction had 4 bases not matched to a gene; V was cut back by 4 bases and J by 3 bases. Per the germline V gene, CDR1 is SGHTA and CDR2 is FQGTGA. The CDR3 has 15 residues. The CDR3 here is CASSSSGRATDTQYF. CDR3 bases read: TGTGCCAGCAGCTCAAGCGGGAGGGCTACAGATACG.

A note on this clone: The DNA ends 3 residues before the CDR3 does, and the rest of the CDR3 is filled in from the germline J gene. The chain recombines TRBV19 with TRBJ2-2, with D unclear. The CDR3 is 14 residues long. Germline V lookup: CDR1 LNHDA, CDR2 SQIVND (reference sequence). The CDR3 bases that were read are TGTGCCAGTAGTATTTTGGGCGCAGGCTCACCG. Translation: CASSILGAGSP. The complete CDR3 protein is CASSILGAGSPLFF.

With regard to this clone: The read terminates 3 residues ahead of where the CDR3 ends, so the germline J gene completes it. This chain joins TRBV18 and TRBJ1-2; tentatively, D is TRBD1 (5 bases). The CDR3 sequence is 15 residues long. Germline CDR1 and CDR2: KGHSH and LQKENI. The ends were cut back, 3 bases at V and 4 bases at J, with 15 bases in the middle. The CDR3 here is CASSPALTGSYGYTF. Incomplete CDR3 DNA: TGTGCCAGCTCACCCGCACTAACAGGCTCCTATGGC.

About this clone itself: The CDR3 extends 3 residues past the end of the read, so its final part is completed from the germline J gene. The chain is built from TRBV20-1 and TRBJ2-2, with a weak D call TRBD1 (5 bases). Germline V gives CDR1 DFQATT, CDR2 SNEGSKA (reference sequence). The CDR3 length is 14 residues. Trimming cost V 3 bases and J 0 bases, with 8 bases left between them. The CDR3 bases that were read are TGCAGTGCTAGTCAGACAGCGAACACCGGGGAG. Encoded protein: CSASQTANTGE. The entire CDR3 protein reads CSASQTANTGELFF.

As to this clone: The CDR3 end is not reached by the read, which stops 3 residues before it; the germline J gene fills it in. J is TRBJ2-2 and V is TRBV10-3; possible D gene TRBD1, 8 bases. The CDR3 consists of 14 residues. Trimming shortened V by 9 bases and J by 8 bases, and 19 bases separated the two germline ends. Looked up from germline, CDR1 is ENHRY and CDR2 is SYGVKD. CDR3 region: CAMGGDRMRGELFF. Partial CDR3 DNA: TGTGCCATGGGAGGGGACAGGATGAGGGGGGAG.

Points on this clone: The CDR3 goes on 3 residues after the read ends, and that part is filled in from the germline J gene. The chain combines TRBV7-9 with TRBJ1-2; D is unresolved. The CDR3 spans 15 residues. The germline CDR1 and CDR2 sequences are SEHNR and FQNEAQ (reference sequence). CDR3 residues: CASSLGLGIYNDYTF. The DNA read from the CDR3 is TGTGCCAGCAGCCTAGGACTGGGTATCTACAATGAC.

Details on this clone: The read finishes 3 residues shy of the CDR3 end, and the germline J gene is used to complete it. The genes are TRBV29-1 and TRBJ2-1, with 12 bases matching TRBD2. Trimming at V came to 6 bases and at J to 8 bases, leaving 11 bases not matched to a gene. The length of the CDR3 is 15 residues. From germline, CDR1 is SQVTM and CDR2 ANQGSEA. CDR3 DNA (partial): TGCAGCGTCCTTATGACTAGCGGGGGAGGGGATGAG. Its protein product is CSVLMTSGGGDE. The full CDR3 reads CSVLMTSGGGDEQFF.

For this clone: The DNA ends 3 residues before the CDR3 does, and the rest of the CDR3 is filled in from the germline J gene. V usage is TRBV7-7 and J usage is TRBJ2-2; 8 bases are shared with TRBD1. The CDR3 is made up of 16 amino acids. Losses at the gene ends were 3 bases for V and 0 bases for J; bases not matched to a gene: 3. Germline values: CDR1 SSHAT, CDR2 FNYEAQ (reference sequence). The CDR3 loop is CASSLGQDPNTGELFF. The CDR3 DNA, read in part, is TGTGCCAGCAGCTTGGGACAGGACCCGAACACCGGGGAG.